The clone carrying this T cell receptor (beta chain) appeared a single time. The record originates from a study of cytomegalovirus exposure and HLA in healthy donors. Both 60 Vbeta primers and 13 Jbeta primers went into the PCR. The protocol was immunoSEQ multiplex PCR, while the TCRdb copy is restricted to in-frame clones and leaves out a portion. The sample yields under 200,000 clones, 80% to 90% seen once. CDR1 is LNHDA, CDR2 SQIVND, per germline (reference sequence). With 2 bases removed from V and 8 bases from J, the gap between germline ends came to 10 bases. This CDR3 is 13 amino acids long. This sequence joins TRBV19 and TRBJ2-1; D remains ambiguous. This clonotype was obtained from a woman aged 25 to 39 in good health and CMV-seronegative. The material sequenced was PBMCs. The CDR3 DNA is TGTGCCAGTAGTATACCCCCTATGGATGAGCAGTTCTTC. Amino acids: CASSIPPMDEQFF.